This T cell receptor beta chain was identified in a study of blood T cell repertoires in COVID-19. Overall study: The United States, Italy and Spain provided the acute and convalescent COVID-19 samples.

CDR1 and CDR2 from the germline V gene are SGHRS and YFSETQ. This CDR3 is built from 14 residues. Trimming cost V 7 bases and J 5 bases; bases outside gene matches: 9. Authors' data handling: Reference gene primer amplification gave estimated nucleated cell counts. The method was immunoSEQ multiplex PCR; TCRdb's version includes in-frame clones alone and lacks a portion of them. That table is the source of V, J and clone size, and D and trimming were worked out from the DNA. The profile covers around 230,000 clones, with over 70% appearing a single time and roughly 8% taken by the ten largest. Input material: peripheral blood. The chain couples TRBV5-1 to TRBJ2-1; 7 positions agree with TRBD1. The TCR sequence derives from a woman aged 80 or over with acute or convalescent COVID-19. This CDR3 reads CASSLGDSHNEQFF. In DNA form, the CDR3 reads TGCGCCAGCTCCTTGGGGGACAGCCACAATGAGCAGTTCTTC.